This T cell receptor (beta chain) was identified in a study of blood T cell repertoires in COVID-19. Study in general: PBMCs, B-cell-depleted T cells, or T cells were the source of the cDNA or gDNA that made up the material.

Clones were read by immunoSEQ multiplex PCR, and TCRdb kept only the in-frame ones, dropping some. The sample comprises 60,000 to 75,000 clones, 80% to 90% of which are singletons, and roughly 4.6% rests with the top ten. The V segment lost 1 base and the J segment 0 bases; nucleotides outside the gene matches: 3. The germline gives CDR1 MNHNS, CDR2 SASEGT. This CDR3 has 16 residues. J is TRBJ1-2 and V is TRBV6-1; 9 bases align to TRBD1. This TCR derives from a human donor in a cohort sampled during active COVID-19. The sequenced material came from peripheral blood. CDR3 protein: CASSEEGTGTNYGYTF. The CDR3 DNA reads TGTGCCAGCAGTGAAGAAGGGACAGGGACTAACTATGGCTACACCTTC.